Each of the 8 T cell receptor beta chains below was sequenced from the same sample in a study of blood T cells in healthy people across ages. Together with a sample-barcoded 5' primer, a J-beta primer mix was included in a second PCR lasting roughly 6 to 12 cycles. Each CDR3 protein gets one entry after TCRdb re-called the 5' RACE reads with MiXCR. The repertoire holds about 970,000 distinct CDR3 sequences, with just over 50% as singletons. The sample consisted of blood. The receptors were gathered from a woman aged 55-70 years in good health.

This clonotype was counted only a few times. The chain has TRBV10-3 and TRBJ2-7; 7 bases are a match to TRBD1. The J segment lost 5 bases and the V segment lost 3 bases, leaving 13 bases of the junction unmatched. CDR1 ENHRY and CDR2 SYGVKD come from the germline V gene. The CDR3 has 16 residues. The CDR3 protein is CAISDRGQLSGNEQYF. In DNA, the CDR3 is TGTGCCATCAGTGATAGGGGGCAACTGAGCGGCAACGAGCAGTACTTC.

This clonotype turned up a few times. This rearrangement joins TRBV29-1 to TRBJ2-3, with D possibly being TRBD1 (5 bases). The germline V gene has CDR1 SQVTM and CDR2 ANQGSEA. The CDR3 has 11 residues. V gave up 7 bases and J gave up 4 bases, with 9 bases separating them. CDR3 sequence reads: CSANRPDTQYF. Written as DNA, the CDR3 is TGCAGCGCCAACAGGCCAGATACGCAGTATTTT.

As regards this clonotype: Its ends do not fully match the called genes, so a read error is possible. CDR3 residues: CASSREVAYGFTF. Written as DNA, the CDR3 is TGTGCCAGCAGCCGCGAAGTAGCCTATGGCTTCACCTTC. The gene calls are TRBV28 and TRBJ1-2; D remains unclear. This CDR3 is 13 amino acids long. CDR1 is MDHEN, CDR2 SYDVKM, per germline.

V is TRBV4-1 and J is TRBJ2-1; possibly TRBD2 for D (6 bases). The CDR3 is 17 residues long. Germline V gene sequence: CDR1 MGHRA, CDR2 YSYEKL. Trimming removed 1 base from V and 0 bases from J, with 13 bases in between. The CDR3 region is CASSQGLARSSYNEQFF. CDR3 coding DNA: TGCGCCAGCAGCCAAGGGCTAGCGAGAAGCTCCTACAATGAGCAGTTCTTC.

This clonotype occurred a few times. The chain combines TRBV12-3 or TRBV12-4 with TRBJ2-3; D gene ambiguous. V shed 5 bases and J shed 0 bases, with 9 bases lying between them. The CDR3 sequence is 14 residues long. Here the CDR3 reads CASSEISSTDTQYF. The DNA for the CDR3 is TGTGCCAGCAGTGAAATCTCTAGCACAGATACGCAGTATTTT.

The chain employs TRBV28 and TRBJ1-2; D is unresolved. The CDR3 runs 17 residues. Trimming left V 4 bases short and J 4 bases short, with 22 bases between. Germline V gene sequence: CDR1 MDHEN, CDR2 SYDVKM. CDR3 amino acids: CASSSSPRIRTGYGYTF. For the CDR3, the DNA is TGTGCCAGCAGTTCCTCCCCTAGGATACGGACTGGCTATGGCTACACCTTC.

The chain employs TRBV29-1 and TRBJ2-1, with D uncertain. This CDR3 has 11 amino acids. Germline CDR1 and CDR2: SQVTM and ANQGSEA. The germline V and J ends were trimmed by 6 bases and 3 bases, with 6 bases remaining between them. The CDR3 sequence is CSVRDYNEQFF. The CDR3 DNA reads TGCAGCGTAAGGGACTACAATGAGCAGTTCTTC.

This chain connects TRBV25-1 to TRBJ1-4; 7 bases agree with TRBD1. The V segment lost 9 bases and the J segment 3 bases; nucleotides outside the gene matches: 10. Germline CDR1 reads MGHDK; CDR2 reads SYGVNS. The CDR3 totals 15 residues. CDR3 sequence (DNA): TGTGCCAGTTCCCGACATGGGACAGCTAATGAAAAACTGTTTTTT. Translation: CASSRHGTANEKLFF.